One and the same sample provided the 16 T cell receptor beta chains below, sequenced in a study of CD4 T cells in relation to SARS-CoV-2 and coronaviruses. Generated by immunoSEQ multiplex PCR, the TCRdb table keeps only in-frame clones and is missing some. This table holds about 24,000 clones, 73% found once. Unexposed donor CD4+ T cells date from 2011-2018, before the COVID-19 pandemic. CD4+ T cells were isolated from the cells after more than nine days of culture. The antigens of these receptors remain unknown. Sequencing was done on a sample of CD4+ T cells from PBMCs, cultured in vitro. These receptors originate from a human donor in good health.

Written as DNA, the CDR3 is TGTGCCAGCAGTGAAGCCGGCCAGCGGGGCTCCTACGAGCAGTACTTC. This gives the protein CASSEAGQRGSYEQYF. The gene calls are TRBV6-1 and TRBJ2-7; 7 bases map to TRBD2. Germline V gene sequence: CDR1 MNHNS, CDR2 SASEGT. This CDR3 region has 16 residues. With 0 bases clipped from V and 0 bases from J, the junction kept 5 bases outside the gene matches.

The V call is TRBV13, the J call TRBJ2-7; D may correspond to TRBD1 or TRBD2 (5 bases each). Between the trimmed V and J ends, which lost 4 bases and 3 bases, there was a span of 19 bases. The V gene's germline CDR1 is PRHDT and CDR2 FYEKMQ (reference sequence). This CDR3 has 16 amino acids. The CDR3 spells CASSSGTGTVNYEQYF. The CDR3 DNA sequence: TGTGCCAGCAGCTCTGGAACCGGGACGGTAAACTACGAGCAGTACTTC.

The J gene is TRBJ2-2, the V gene TRBV6-4; D tentatively fits TRBD1 or TRBD2 (5 bases each). V was cut by 0 bases and J by 3 bases, with 5 bases left in between. Germline V gene sequence: CDR1 MRHNA, CDR2 SNTAGT. This CDR3 contains 14 residues. CDR3: CASSDSGDTGELFF. The CDR3 bases are TGTGCCAGCAGTGACTCGGGGGACACCGGGGAGCTGTTTTTT.

This clone was counted a few times. The chain recombines TRBV6-6 with TRBJ2-2; D might be TRBD1 or TRBD2, each matching 5 bases. The CDR3 totals 18 residues. In germline, CDR1 is MNHNY, CDR2 SVGAGI (reference sequence). V gave up 5 bases and J gave up 3 bases, with 22 bases separating them. CDR3 DNA: TGTGCCAGCAGTCACCGACTGAGGTGGGGGTTTGACACCGGGGAGCTGTTTTTT. Its protein product is CASSHRLRWGFDTGELFF.

The genes are TRBV21-1 and TRBJ2-2. TRBV21-1 is an annotated pseudogene. The CDR3 contains 14 residues. The CDR3 sequence: CASSSRRGVGELFF. CDR3 sequence (DNA): TGTGCCAGCAGCTCCCGTAGGGGGGTCGGGGAGCTGTTTTTT.

CDR3 coding DNA: TGTGCCAGCAGCCAAGAGGCCGGCTTCTATGGCTACACCTTC. Amino acid sequence: CASSQEAGFYGYTF. This chain connects TRBV3-1 (or the pseudogene TRBV3-2) to TRBJ1-2; the D is unclear. With 0 bases removed from V and 4 bases from J, the gap between germline ends came to 9 bases. The length of the CDR3 is 14 residues. Per germline, CDR1 LGHDT and CDR2 YNNKEL (reference sequence).

The chain uses TRBV7-8 and TRBJ2-7; 7 nucleotides agree with TRBD1. With 6 bases clipped from V and 0 bases from J, the junction kept 8 bases outside the gene matches. CDR1 SGHVS and CDR2 FQNEAQ come from the germline V gene. The CDR3 runs to 15 residues. This CDR3 is CASRPDRASSYEQYF. CDR3 DNA: TGTGCCAGCAGACCCGACAGGGCGAGCTCCTACGAGCAGTACTTC.

The chain employs TRBV11-2 and TRBJ2-7, with D uncertain. CDR3 length: 15 amino acids. The V and J ends lost 5 bases and 3 bases respectively, with 17 bases between them. Germline V gene data show CDR1 as SGHAT and CDR2 as FQNNGV. CDR3: CASSKADILRYEQYF. The CDR3 nucleotides read TGTGCCAGCAGCAAGGCCGACATCCTACGCTACGAGCAGTACTTC.

V and J are TRBV24-1 and TRBJ2-5; 9 bases line up with TRBD2. J lost 7 bases, V lost 1 base, and 9 bases had no gene match. Germline V CDR1 and CDR2: KGHDR, SFDVKD. This CDR3 comprises 16 residues. The CDR3 nucleotides read TGTGCCACCAGTGATTTCGACGCGGGAGGGCTCTGGACCCAGTACTTC. Its translation is CATSDFDAGGLWTQYF.

The chain combines TRBV3-1 (or the pseudogene TRBV3-2) with TRBJ2-5, with D possibly TRBD1 on 6 matching bases. In germline, CDR1 is LGHDT, CDR2 YNNKEL (reference sequence). The CDR3 is 16 residues long. The germline V and J ends were trimmed by 0 bases and 2 bases, with 13 bases remaining between them. The CDR3 protein is CASSQEATGRQETQYF. The CDR3 coding sequence is TGTGCCAGCAGCCAAGAGGCGACAGGTCGGCAAGAGACCCAGTACTTC.

V is TRBV6-5 and J is TRBJ1-4; D remains ambiguous. Germline CDR1 and CDR2: MNHEY and SVGAGI. Trimming took off 4 bases at V and 6 bases at J, with 15 bases between the two ends. This CDR3 contains 15 residues. The CDR3 sequence: CASSWQQDKDEKLFF. CDR3 in DNA: TGTGCCAGCAGTTGGCAACAAGATAAGGATGAAAAACTGTTTTTT.

The chain couples TRBV4-1 to TRBJ2-3; D call uncertain. CDR1 is MGHRA and CDR2 is YSYEKL in the germline V gene. This CDR3 spans 14 amino acids. V dropped 5 bases and J dropped 2 bases, with 11 bases sitting between them. In nucleotides, the CDR3 is TGCGCCAGCAGCTATCCGATGACCACAGATACGCAGTATTTT. Protein product: CASSYPMTTDTQYF.

The rearrangement joins TRBV18 to TRBJ2-1, with 7 bases lining up with TRBD1. The CDR3 length is 14 residues. Looked up from germline, CDR1 is KGHSH and CDR2 is LQKENI. Trimming removed 6 bases from V and 6 bases from J; junction bases left unmatched: 8. CDR3 loop: CASSPDRAVNEQFF. The CDR3 nucleotides are TGTGCCAGCTCTCCCGACAGGGCGGTCAATGAGCAGTTCTTC.

V usage is TRBV15 and J usage is TRBJ2-5, with TRBD2 identical over 8 bases. Germline trimming cut 8 bases from V and 5 bases from J; bases unmatched to any gene: 13. Germline-derived CDR1 and CDR2 are LNHNV and YYDKDF (reference sequence). The CDR3 spans 15 residues. The CDR3 DNA follows: TGTGCCACCGCCCCTCGGGGGGGCGGGCGGGAGACCCAGTACTTC. Its translation: CATAPRGGGRETQYF.

The chain uses TRBV2 and TRBJ2-3; D is unresolved. There are 16 residues in the CDR3. With 6 bases removed from V and 4 bases from J, the gap between germline ends came to 20 bases. Germline V gene lookup returns CDR1 SNHLY and CDR2 FYNNEI. CDR3 sequence: CASSPEDHMSPDTQYF. CDR3 coding DNA: TGTGCCAGCAGCCCCGAGGATCACATGTCCCCAGATACGCAGTATTTT.

The chain links TRBV30 to TRBJ2-3, with 12 bases lining up with TRBD2. This CDR3 comprises 16 residues. Per the germline V gene, CDR1 is GTSNPN and CDR2 is SVGIG (reference sequence). J gave up 7 bases and V 4 bases, and 12 bases lay outside the gene matches. CDR3 coding DNA: TGTGCCTGGATGCGCGGACTAGCGGGACTATTTAATACGCAGTATTTT. Protein: CAWMRGLAGLFNTQYF.